This paragraph covers one T cell receptor (beta chain) sequence. The sample originates from a study of CD8 T cells in Susac syndrome. Negative isolation was used for CD8+ and CD4+ T cells, and FACS enrichment was applied to TEMRA cells. A quantity of roughly 0.5 to 1 ug RNA underwent reverse transcription using random hexamers. It was immunoSEQ multiplex PCR that amplified TCR beta CDR3 across 54 Vbeta and 13 Jbeta. TCRdb redid the calling of the immunoSEQ multiplex PCR reads with MiXCR, one entry per CDR3 protein. Counted here are 400,000 to 550,000 distinct CDR3 sequences, around 85% occurring once; the ten biggest clones make up approximately 0.12%. V was clipped by 5 bases and J by 7 bases, with 11 bases between them. The CDR3 has 13 residues.

Sample: CD8+ T cells from PBMCs. The V call is TRBV12-3 or TRBV12-4, the J call TRBJ2-2; D might be TRBD1 or TRBD2, each matching 5 bases. The clonotype originates from a human donor with multiple sclerosis. DNA for the CDR3: TGTGCCAGCAGTCCCTGGGGGATCGGGGAGCTGTTTTTT. This gives the protein CASSPWGIGELFF.